This TCR beta chain is drawn from a study of blood T cell repertoires in COVID-19. Study background: Spain, Italy and the United States supplied samples that represented acute and convalescent COVID-19. T cells, B-cell-depleted T cells, or PBMCs provided the cDNA or gDNA that served as material.

Original data processing: How many nucleated cells were present was estimated from reference gene primer amplification. Method: immunoSEQ multiplex PCR; TCRdb's copy keeps in-frame clones and lacks some. V and J calls and clone size are given by that table; D and trimming were obtained from the DNA. The table shows some 43,000 clones, with roughly 83% occurring only once. The CDR3 consists of 17 residues. CDR1 SGHDN and CDR2 FVKESK come from the germline V gene. The V segment lost 0 bases and the J segment 6 bases; nucleotides outside the gene matches: 8. The source is a man aged 50-59 years with active COVID-19. The sequencing sample was made of peripheral blood. The genes are TRBV14 and TRBJ2-3, with 11 bases matching TRBD2. The CDR3 here is CASSQEFSGGAFDTQYF. The CDR3 DNA reads as TGTGCCAGCAGCCAAGAATTTAGCGGGGGGGCCTTCGATACGCAGTATTTT.